This TCR beta chain was captured by sequencing in a study of T cells after yellow fever vaccination. General study points: The CD4 and CD8 compartments had a small share of their clonotypes in common. Reappearance after the booster was observed for most primary-vaccination clones (roughly 97% CD4, almost 90% CD8).

Remarks on this clonotype: As yet, its antigen is unknown.

In germline, CDR1 is LGHNA, CDR2 YSLEER. Trimming took off 0 bases at V and 8 bases at J, with 16 bases between the two ends. The CDR3 loop spans 15 amino acids. TCRdb fed the 5' RACE reads into MiXCR, producing one record per CDR3 protein. The sample holds a few hundred thousand distinct CDR3 sequences, almost 4% seen once. This sequence originates from a man younger than 35 who received the YFV17D yellow fever vaccine. This chain links TRBV4-3 with TRBJ1-2; D remains ambiguous. This specimen consisted of PBMCs, obtained 5 days after the yellow fever booster vaccination. The CDR3 here is CASSQDSSGDSGYTF. In DNA form, the CDR3 reads TGCGCCAGCAGCCAAGATTCTTCCGGGGATAGCGGCTACACCTTC.